Reported below is one T cell receptor (beta chain). What it binds is not known. The sample originates from a study of T cell responses to AZD1222 COVID-19 vaccine. Study-wide results and limits: The donor cohort was predominantly white British with a female majority, and clonal diversity may have been underestimated.

TCRdb's table, derived via immunoSEQ multiplex PCR, lists solely in-frame clones and lacks some. The data contain fewer than 150,000 clones, about 88% of them singletons. The V and J ends lost 2 bases and 11 bases respectively, with 10 bases between them. Germline CDR1 reads MNHNS; CDR2 reads SASEGT. The CDR3 loop spans 11 amino acids. V is TRBV6-1 and J is TRBJ2-7; no firm D call. Specimen: peripheral blood, collected on day 0 of AZD1222 vaccination. The sequence came from an adult in good health. The CDR3 nucleotides are TGTGCCAGCAGTGAATCGCGGAAAGAGTACTTC. It codes for CASSESRKEYF.